This is a list of T cell receptor beta chains from one sample in a study of cytomegalovirus exposure and HLA in healthy donors. TCRdb's table, derived via immunoSEQ multiplex PCR, lists solely in-frame clones and lacks some. This table has 150,000 or so clones, around 80% appearing once. Input material: PBMCs. These receptors all stem from a man younger than 30 in good health and CMV-seropositive. Each CDR3 is given with its conserved first and last residue. A D gene is named only where the DNA matches it firmly. Rows may omit the clone size; those that give it use once, few, many or a size class.

abundance	d_gene	j_gene	v_gene	CDR3nt	CDR3aa
NA	NA	TRBJ1-2	TRBV15	TGTGCCACCAGCAGAGGGCCTCCAACCAATACTAACTATGGCTACACCTTC	CATSRGPPTNTNYGYTF
NA	NA	TRBJ2-3	TRBV5-6	TGTGCCAGCAGCTTGAGCCACAGCACAGATACGCAGTATTTT	CASSLSHSTDTQYF
few	NA	TRBJ2-3	TRBV27	TGTGCCAGCAGTAATCCGCGGGGGCGGGATACGCAGTATTTT	CASSNPRGRDTQYF
NA	NA	TRBJ2-1	TRBV10-1	TGCGCCAGCAGTGAAGGTGATGGACGGGAGAAGTTCTTC	CASSEGDGREKFF
once	TRBD1	TRBJ1-2	TRBV10-3	TGTGCCATCAGTGGCGGACAGGGCAATGGCTACACCTTC	CAISGGQGNGYTF
NA	NA	TRBJ1-1	TRBV7-9	TGTGCCAGCAGCTTAGATACCCACGGGGATGAAGCTTTCTTT	CASSLDTHGDEAFF
NA	TRBD2	TRBJ2-3	TRBV30	TGTGCCTGGATAGCTTATAAGGCTAGCGGGATCACAGATACGCAGTATTTT	CAWIAYKASGITDTQYF
NA	NA	TRBJ2-5	TRBV5-1	TGCGCCAGCAGCTTGGCCCCAGGTTCTCAAGAGACCCAGTACTTC	CASSLAPGSQETQYF
few	TRBD2	TRBJ2-7	TRBV30	TGTGCCTGCACTCCCCGGGGGGGAGAGCAGTACTTC	CACTPRGGEQYF
NA	TRBD2	TRBJ2-1	TRBV28	TGTGCCAGCAGTTTATTCATAGCGGGAAGCCATCGGGAGCAGTTCTTC	CASSLFIAGSHREQFF
NA	NA	TRBJ1-5	TRBV19	TGTGCCAGTAGTAGGGGCAGGACGCCCCGTGGTCAGCCCCAGCATTTT	CASSRGRTPRGQPQHF
NA	TRBD1	TRBJ1-2	TRBV5-5	TGTGCCAGCTACCGAGACAGGGGGAGACATGGCTACACCTTC	CASYRDRGRHGYTF
NA	TRBD2	TRBJ2-1	TRBV4-1	TGCGCCAGCAGCCCGCGGAGCGGGAGTTCCTACAATGAGCAGTTCTTC	CASSPRSGSSYNEQFF
NA	TRBD1	TRBJ1-5	TRBV30	TGTGCCTGGAGTGTAGGGCAGGGGGTCAATCAGCCCCAGCATTTT	CAWSVGQGVNQPQHF
NA	TRBD1	TRBJ1-1	TRBV27	TGTGCCAGCAGTCCCTGGACAGGGGGGATGAACACTGAAGCTTTCTTT	CASSPWTGGMNTEAFF
NA	NA	TRBJ1-1	TRBV5-1	TGCGCCAGCAGTCCCCGGTCGGGTGAAGCTTTCTTT	CASSPRSGEAFF
NA	TRBD1	TRBJ2-7	TRBV7-7	TGTGCTAGCAGCTTATTACGGTGGGACAGGAGGAACCACGAGCAGTACTTC	CASSLLRWDRRNHEQYF
NA	TRBD1	TRBJ2-7	TRBV28	TGTGCCAGCAAACCTGGGACAGGGAATACTCGGGAGCAGTACTTC	CASKPGTGNTREQYF
NA	TRBD2	TRBJ2-7	TRBV28	TGTGCCAGCAGTACGGTCGGAGCGGGAGAGTGGTACGAGCAGTACTTC	CASSTVGAGEWYEQYF
NA	NA	TRBJ2-7	TRBV19	TGTGCCAGTAGTGCGGGACGAGGATACGAGCAGTACTTC	CASSAGRGYEQYF
NA	TRBD2	TRBJ2-7	TRBV27	TGTGCCAGCAGCCTCGACCCCCTAGCGGGAGCTCACGAGCAGTACTTC	CASSLDPLAGAHEQYF
NA	NA	TRBJ2-7	TRBV28	TGTGCCAGCAGCATACAGGGTTACGAGCAGTACTTC	CASSIQGYEQYF
NA	NA	TRBJ2-7	TRBV5-1	TGCGCCAGCAGCTTGGAAGGACACCGGTCCTACGAGCAGTACTTC	CASSLEGHRSYEQYF
NA	NA	TRBJ2-7	TRBV5-6	TGTGCCAGCAGCTTTGGACTTCCCACCTACGAGCAGTACTTC	CASSFGLPTYEQYF
NA	NA	TRBJ2-5	TRBV15	TGTGCCACCAGCAGAGATCGGGAGACCCAGTACTTC	CATSRDRETQYF
once	TRBD1	TRBJ2-7	TRBV30	TGTGCCTGGAGTGTCCTAGCCGGGACAGGGAGCTCCTACGAGCAGTACTTC	CAWSVLAGTGSSYEQYF
NA	TRBD1	TRBJ2-5	TRBV6-6	TGTGCCAGCAGTTTGGGACAGGGGAACCACCAAGAGACCCAGTACTTC	CASSLGQGNHQETQYF
NA	NA	TRBJ1-1	TRBV30	TGTGCCTGGAGTTGGAGCCCCGGGGGCACTGAAGCTTTCTTT	CAWSWSPGGTEAFF
NA	NA	TRBJ1-1	TRBV11-3	TGTGCCAGCAGCTTATTCGGGAGCACTGAAGCTTTCTTT	CASSLFGSTEAFF
NA	NA	TRBJ2-1	TRBV5-1	TGCGCCAGCAGCTTCACAGGCCTCTCCTACAATGAGCAGTTCTTC	CASSFTGLSYNEQFF
NA	NA	TRBJ1-5	TRBV7-6	TGTGCCAGCAGCAAGACAGATAGCAATCAGCCCCAGCATTTT	CASSKTDSNQPQHF
NA	NA	TRBJ1-5	TRBV19	TGTGCCAGTAATAAATACGGGGAGCACAATCAGCCCCAGCATTTT	CASNKYGEHNQPQHF
NA	NA	TRBJ2-7	TRBV28	TGTGCCAGCAGTTATAGCCCCAGGGCCTACGAGCAGTACTTC	CASSYSPRAYEQYF
few	NA	TRBJ2-2	TRBV5-1	TGCGCCAGCAGCACCACAGGGCCCGGGGAGCTGTTTTTT	CASSTTGPGELFF
few	NA	TRBJ2-3	TRBV6-1	TGTGCCAGCAGTGAATGGCAGGGTCCCACAGATACGCAGTATTTT	CASSEWQGPTDTQYF
many	TRBD1	TRBJ2-3	TRBV18	TGTGCCAGCTCACTGGAACAGGGGGGACTGGGAGATACGCAGTATTTT	CASSLEQGGLGDTQYF
NA	TRBD1	TRBJ1-2	TRBV19	TGTGCCAGTAGTCGGACAGGGGGAGGTGGCTACACCTTC	CASSRTGGGGYTF
NA	NA	TRBJ2-1	TRBV19	TGTGCCAGTAGTCGGATTTCAACGGGAAATGAGCAGTTCTTC	CASSRISTGNEQFF
NA	TRBD2	TRBJ2-7	TRBV5-1	TGCGCCAGCAGCTTGGGACTAGCGGGCGCCTACGAGCAGTACTTC	CASSLGLAGAYEQYF
NA	TRBD1	TRBJ2-3	TRBV29-1	TGCAGCGTGGAGGGACAGGGATACACAGATACGCAGTATTTT	CSVEGQGYTDTQYF
NA	TRBD1	TRBJ2-1	TRBV28	TGTGCCAGCAGTTTAAGATTGCTGGGACAGGGAAATGAGCAGTTCTTC	CASSLRLLGQGNEQFF
few	NA	TRBJ1-2	TRBV11-3	TGTGCCAGCAGATGCAGGGTCGACACCTTC	CASRCRVDTF